The text below deals with one TCR beta chain. Its antigen is not known. These data originate in a study of shared clonotypes between healthy human individuals. Study overall: Three CD4 naive, three CD4 memory, two CD8 naive and one CD8 memory plate were used per donor. Study observations and caveats: It was the few donors that limited the genetic and exposure-history diversity represented.

Those who donated, Caucasian adults without exception, all lived in Nashville, Tennessee. Assay used: immunoSEQ multiplex PCR; TCRdb lists only in-frame clones, some missing. Of hundreds of thousands of clones in the sample, 74% were seen once. V dropped 0 bases and J dropped 8 bases, with 14 bases sitting between them. CDR3 size: 15 residues. Per germline, CDR1 MNHNY and CDR2 SVGAGI (reference sequence). Source material: memory CD4+ T cells sorted from blood. The subset is: CD45RA-negative fraction. The chain recombines TRBV6-6 with TRBJ2-1, with D perhaps matching TRBD2 (5 bases). This clonotype originated in a woman in her 30s in good health. CDR3 in amino acids: CASSYSVGVVHEQFF. CDR3 nucleotides: TGTGCCAGCAGTTACTCGGTGGGAGTAGTGCATGAGCAGTTCTTC.